The clone carrying this T cell receptor (beta chain) was found once. The data were obtained in a study of blood T cell repertoires in COVID-19. The wider study: COVID-19 samples, acute and convalescent, were from the United States, Italy and Spain. Sources were T cells, B-cell-depleted T cells, or PBMCs; the material itself was cDNA or gDNA.

Per the study methods: Reference gene primers were amplified, and this amplification served to estimate nucleated cell counts. Method: immunoSEQ multiplex PCR; TCRdb's copy keeps in-frame clones and lacks some. V, J and clone size are taken as reported in that table, and D and trimming were inferred from the DNA itself. The table includes 200,000 to 250,000 clones, over 75% detected once. Trimming removed 1 base from V and 1 base from J, with 10 bases in between. In germline, CDR1 is MGHRA, CDR2 YSYEKL. This CDR3 comprises 15 residues. This chain connects TRBV4-1 to TRBJ1-2; D remains ambiguous. The source material was peripheral blood. This TCR was recovered from a human donor in a cohort sampled during active COVID-19. The CDR3 DNA sequence: TGCGCCAGCAGCCAAGGCCCTGAGGGTAACTATGGCTACACCTTC. It codes for CASSQGPEGNYGYTF.